These 25 T cell receptor beta chains originate from one sample sequenced in a study of blood T cell repertoires in COVID-19. The table came from immunoSEQ multiplex PCR; TCRdb's copy has only in-frame clones and leaves some out. The table lists about 230,000 clones, more than 75% of them singletons, with 11% in the top ten. The material sequenced was peripheral blood. Receptors originate from a man in his fifties or sixties with COVID-19, enrolled during active disease.

This clone appeared a single time. The V gene is TRBV19, the J gene TRBJ2-3, with unresolved D. V was trimmed by 1 base and J by 2 bases, leaving 7 bases between them. Germline lookup yields CDR1 LNHDA and CDR2 SQIVND (reference sequence). The CDR3 has 14 amino acids. The CDR3 is CASSIASSTDTQYF. In DNA form, the CDR3 reads TGTGCCAGTAGTATAGCCAGTTCCACAGATACGCAGTATTTT.

The V call is TRBV4-3, the J call TRBJ1-2; D not resolved. The germline V gene has CDR1 LGHNA and CDR2 YSLEER. The length of the CDR3 is 15 residues. Trimming left V 4 bases short and J 2 bases short, with 14 bases between. CDR3 region: CASSPYGGINYGYTF. The DNA of the CDR3 is TGCGCCAGCAGCCCTTATGGAGGGATAAACTATGGCTACACCTTC.

The CDR3 loop reads CSVDGPKETQYF. The CDR3 DNA reads TGCAGCGTTGATGGCCCGAAAGAGACCCAGTACTTC. The chain combines TRBV29-1 with TRBJ2-5; D unresolved. Between the trimmed V and J ends, which lost 3 bases and 3 bases, there was a span of 8 bases. Germline V CDR1 and CDR2: SQVTM, ANQGSEA. The CDR3 loop spans 12 amino acids. Together with reference TRBV29-1 and TRBJ2-5, the CDR3 gives the full variable domain: SAVISQKPSRDICQRGTSLTIQCQVDSQVTMMFWYRQQPGQSLTLIATANQGSEATYESGFVIDKFPISRPNLTFSTLTVSNMSPEDSSIYLCSVDGPKETQYFGPGTRLLVL.

This chain connects TRBV15 to TRBJ1-6; D ambiguous. V was clipped by 4 bases and J by 7 bases, with 5 bases between them. Germline-derived CDR1 and CDR2 are LNHNV and YYDKDF (reference sequence). The CDR3 contains 12 residues. The CDR3 DNA reads TGTGCCACCAGCAAACAGAATTCACCCCTCCACTTT. Amino acids: CATSKQNSPLHF.

This clone was detected only a few times. This sequence joins TRBV11-2 and TRBJ2-5, with TRBD2 identical over 14 bases. CDR1 is SGHAT and CDR2 is FQNNGV in the germline V gene. CDR3 length: 16 amino acids. After removal of 8 bases from V and 3 bases from J, the junction contained 8 bases not matched to a gene. The CDR3 coding sequence is TGTGCCAGCGGCCGACTAGCGGGGGGGATTAAAGAGACCCAGTACTTC. Translation gives CASGRLAGGIKETQYF.

V is TRBV12-5 and J is TRBJ2-3; D gene uncertain. Looked up from germline, CDR1 is LGHNT and CDR2 is FRNRAP. Trimming left V 2 bases short and J 3 bases short, with 18 bases between. The CDR3 runs to 17 residues. CDR3 residues: CASGLSSDPIRTDTQYF. DNA for the CDR3: TGTGCTAGTGGTTTGTCCTCGGATCCGATCAGGACAGATACGCAGTATTTT. The variable domain in full, with the rest retrieved from reference TRBV12-5 and TRBJ2-3, is DARVTQTPRHKVTEMGQEVTMRCQPILGHNTVFWYRQTMMQGLELLAYFRNRAPLDDSGMPKDRFSAEMPDATLATLKIQPSEPRDSAVYFCASGLSSDPIRTDTQYFGPGTRLTVL.

This chain joins TRBV24-1 and TRBJ1-2; D may be TRBD1 (5 bases). The CDR3 has 14 residues. Germline V lookup: CDR1 KGHDR, CDR2 SFDVKD. Trimming cost V 0 bases and J 4 bases, with 8 bases left between them. The CDR3 DNA is TGTGCCACCAGTGATTTGAACAGGTTCTATGGCTACACCTTC. This gives the protein CATSDLNRFYGYTF.

This chain links TRBV5-1 with TRBJ2-5; D might be TRBD1 (6 bases). The CDR3 length is 14 residues. Germline V lookup: CDR1 SGHRS, CDR2 YFSETQ. Trimming removed 0 bases at V and 2 bases at J, with 8 bases between. The CDR3 loop reads CASSLAGEQETQYF. Here the CDR3 DNA reads TGCGCCAGCAGCTTGGCAGGGGAGCAAGAGACCCAGTACTTC.

This rearrangement joins TRBV5-8 to TRBJ1-1; possibly TRBD1 for D (6 bases). Deletions cut 4 bases from V and 5 bases from J, with 12 bases between. Germline V gene data show CDR1 as SGHTS and CDR2 as YDEGEE. The CDR3 sequence is 13 residues long. CDR3 nucleotide sequence: TGTGCCAGCAGCCGCAACAGGGAGACTGAAGCTTTCTTT. It yields the protein CASSRNRETEAFF. Together with reference TRBV5-8 and TRBJ1-1, the CDR3 gives the full variable domain: EAGVTQSPTHLIKTRGQQATLRCSPISGHTSVYWYQQALGLGLQFLLWYDEGEERNRGNFPPRFSGRQFPNYSSELNVNALELEDSALYLCASSRNRETEAFFGQGTRLTVV.

The chain joins TRBV5-6 to TRBJ1-2; 7 bases match TRBD1. CDR3 length: 14 residues. V shed 4 bases, J shed 0 bases, and the junction held 3 bases outside the gene matches. The germline V gene has CDR1 SGHDT and CDR2 YYEEEE. Here the CDR3 reads CASSVDRTNYGYTF. The CDR3 DNA is TGTGCCAGCAGCGTGGACAGGACTAACTATGGCTACACCTTC.

The chain combines TRBV29-1 with TRBJ2-7; 12 bases align to TRBD1. The CDR3 loop spans 13 amino acids. Losses at the gene ends were 7 bases for V and 5 bases for J; bases not matched to a gene: 6. Per the germline V gene, CDR1 is SQVTM and CDR2 is ANQGSEA. CDR3 sequence: CSAGTGGMDEQYF. In nucleotides, the CDR3 is TGCAGCGCCGGGACAGGGGGCATGGACGAGCAGTACTTC.

The rearrangement uses TRBV27 and TRBJ2-7; tentative D call: TRBD2 (5 bases). V was trimmed by 8 bases and J by 0 bases, leaving 8 bases between them. Per the germline V gene, CDR1 is MNHEY and CDR2 is SMNVEV (reference sequence). The CDR3 length is 12 residues. The chain's CDR3 is CASFTSSYEQYF. DNA for the CDR3: TGTGCCAGCTTCACTAGCTCCTACGAGCAGTACTTC.

This clone was counted once. The V call is TRBV5-1, the J call TRBJ2-2, with 9 bases lining up with TRBD1. The CDR3 runs 17 residues. The J segment lost 1 base and the V segment lost 4 bases, leaving 8 bases of the junction unmatched. The germline gives CDR1 SGHRS, CDR2 YFSETQ. The chain's CDR3 is CASSRVMTGGNTGELFF. The CDR3 nucleotides are TGCGCCAGCAGCCGCGTAATGACAGGGGGGAACACCGGGGAGCTGTTTTTT.

The chain uses TRBV5-5 and TRBJ2-2; TRBD1 agrees at 7 bases. The germline CDR1 and CDR2 sequences are SGHKS and YYEKEE (reference sequence). There are 15 residues in the CDR3. The V gene end was trimmed by 0 bases and the J gene end by 4 bases; junction bases not matched to a gene: 3. CDR3 sequence (DNA): TGTGCCAGCAGCTTGGGACAGGGTGTCACCGGGGAGCTGTTTTTT. Protein: CASSLGQGVTGELFF.

V usage is TRBV5-1 and J usage is TRBJ1-2; 9 positions agree with TRBD1. This CDR3 is 16 amino acids long. In germline, CDR1 is SGHRS, CDR2 YFSETQ. V trimming: 4 bases; J trimming: 3 bases; junction bases outside the gene matches: 10. The CDR3 sequence: CASSPGGTGMDYGYTF. The CDR3 bases are TGCGCCAGCAGCCCCGGGGGGACAGGGATGGACTATGGCTACACCTTC.

The J gene is TRBJ1-1, the V gene TRBV27; 9 bases line up with TRBD1. V lost 4 bases and J lost 4; bases outside the gene matches: 10. The germline CDR1 and CDR2 sequences are MNHEY and SMNVEV (reference sequence). The CDR3 is made up of 16 amino acids. CDR3 region: CASSWQGGTGFTEAFF. The CDR3 DNA sequence: TGTGCCAGCAGTTGGCAGGGCGGGACAGGGTTCACTGAAGCTTTCTTT.

The rearrangement uses TRBV3-1 (or the pseudogene TRBV3-2) and TRBJ1-4; D unclear. Germline-derived CDR1 and CDR2 are LGHDT and YNNKEL (reference sequence). The CDR3 runs 16 residues. The V gene lost 4 bases and the J gene lost 0 bases, with 12 bases spanning the gap. In DNA, the CDR3 is TGTGCCAGCAGCCCTGGAGTCTTAGCAACTAATGAAAAACTGTTTTTT. Residues: CASSPGVLATNEKLFF.

Only a few counts were recorded for this clone. The chain joins TRBV10-2 to TRBJ1-2; a weak D match, TRBD1 (5 bases). The ends were cut back, 2 bases at V and 4 bases at J, with 17 bases in the middle. The CDR3 loop spans 16 amino acids. From germline, CDR1 is WSHSY and CDR2 SAAADI. Written as DNA, the CDR3 is TGCGCCAGCAGTGAGGCCCTCCACGACAGCCCCTATGGCTACACCTTC. As protein: CASSEALHDSPYGYTF.

The chain uses TRBV5-4 and TRBJ2-2, with D tentatively TRBD1 (5 bases). Germline CDR1 is SGHNT and CDR2 is YYREEE (reference sequence). The CDR3 runs 14 residues. V was shortened by 2 bases and J by 2 bases, with 7 bases between the two germline ends. As DNA, the CDR3 is TGTGCCAGCAGCTTAGGACATAACACCGGGGAGCTGTTTTTT. Its protein is CASSLGHNTGELFF.

DNA of the CDR3: TGTGCCAGCAGCCGGACAGATTCTGGTCAGCCCCAGCATTTT. This encodes CASSRTDSGQPQHF. The chain couples TRBV28 to TRBJ1-5; D may be TRBD1 (6 bases). CDR1 is MDHEN, CDR2 SYDVKM, per germline. V shed 6 bases and J shed 6 bases, with 15 bases lying between them. CDR3 length: 14 residues.

V usage is TRBV6-5 and J usage is TRBJ1-4; 9 positions match TRBD1. Per germline, CDR1 MNHEY and CDR2 SVGAGI. The CDR3 is 15 residues long. The V gene end was trimmed by 8 bases and the J gene end by 7 bases; junction bases not matched to a gene: 11. The CDR3 DNA follows: TGTGCCAGCCAAATGGGGGGACAGGGCGGTGAAAAACTGTTTTTT. Protein sequence: CASQMGGQGGEKLFF.

The V call is TRBV7-9, the J call TRBJ2-2; D gene uncertain. Germline lookup yields CDR1 SEHNR and CDR2 FQNEAQ (reference sequence). Trimming cost V 5 bases and J 1 base, with 5 bases left between them. This CDR3 is built from 13 residues. The CDR3 nucleotides are TGTGCCAGCAGCCACTTGAACACCGGGGAGCTGTTTTTT. Its protein is CASSHLNTGELFF.

This chain joins TRBV7-8 and TRBJ2-5; 11 nucleotides match TRBD2. Germline-derived CDR1 and CDR2 are SGHVS and FQNEAQ. This CDR3 is 15 amino acids long. V trimming: 3 bases; J trimming: 4 bases; junction bases outside the gene matches: 4. CDR3 sequence (DNA): TGTGCCAGCAGCTTTTCCGGGACTAGCGGAGAGACCCAGTACTTC. This encodes CASSFSGTSGETQYF.

This chain links TRBV18 with TRBJ1-6; 7 nucleotides agree with TRBD1. The germline CDR1 and CDR2 sequences are KGHSH and LQKENI. V shed 3 bases, J shed 7 bases, and the junction held 3 bases outside the gene matches. The CDR3 extends over 14 amino acids. The CDR3 protein is CASSPLDRNSPLHF. CDR3 nucleotides: TGTGCCAGCTCACCCTTGGACAGGAATTCACCCCTCCACTTT.

This clone was detected only once. The rearrangement links TRBV30 to TRBJ1-6; 11 bases are a match to TRBD1. There are 17 residues in the CDR3. J gave up 7 bases and V 4 bases, and 12 bases lay outside the gene matches. Per germline, CDR1 GTSNPN and CDR2 SVGIG (reference sequence). CDR3: CAWTPIGQGAQNSPLHF. Here the CDR3 DNA reads TGTGCCTGGACCCCTATTGGACAGGGGGCACAGAATTCACCCCTCCACTTT.